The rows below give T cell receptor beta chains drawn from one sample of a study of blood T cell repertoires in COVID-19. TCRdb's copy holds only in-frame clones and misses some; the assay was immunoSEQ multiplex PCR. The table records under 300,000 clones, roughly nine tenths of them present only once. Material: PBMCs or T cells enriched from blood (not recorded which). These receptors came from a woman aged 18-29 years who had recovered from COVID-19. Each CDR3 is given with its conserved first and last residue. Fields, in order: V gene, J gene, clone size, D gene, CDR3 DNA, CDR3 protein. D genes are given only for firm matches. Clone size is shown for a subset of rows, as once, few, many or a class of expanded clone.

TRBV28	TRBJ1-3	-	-	TGTGCCAGCAGCCGGGGAGGGGCTGGAAACACCATATATTTT	CASSRGGAGNTIYF
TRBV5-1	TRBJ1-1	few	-	TGCGCCAGCAGCTTGGGACAGATGAACACTGAAGCTTTCTTT	CASSLGQMNTEAFF
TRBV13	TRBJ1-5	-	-	TGTGCCAGCAGCTTTAGGGGGAGCAATCAGCCCCAGCATTTT	CASSFRGSNQPQHF
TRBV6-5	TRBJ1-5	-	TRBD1	TGTGCCAGCAGTACAGGGGGGGGCAATCAGCCCCAGCATTTT	CASSTGGGNQPQHF
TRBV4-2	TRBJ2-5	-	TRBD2	TGTGCCAGCAGCCAAGGCCCGAGGGCTAGCGGGGGACTACAAGAGACCCAGTACTTC	CASSQGPRASGGLQETQYF
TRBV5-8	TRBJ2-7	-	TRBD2	TGTGCCAGCAGCCCGGGACTAGCGGGGGCGGGGGGGCCGTCCTACGAGCAGTACTTC	CASSPGLAGAGGPSYEQYF
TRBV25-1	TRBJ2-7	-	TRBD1	TGTGCCAGCAGTGAATTAGGACAGGGGGCATTCTACGAGCAGTACTTC	CASSELGQGAFYEQYF
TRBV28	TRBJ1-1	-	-	TGTGCCAGCAGTGCCTTATCCGATGGAGGCACTGAAGCTTTCTTT	CASSALSDGGTEAFF
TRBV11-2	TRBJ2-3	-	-	TGTGCCAGCAGCTTAGGAGGGTTTAGGACAGATACGCAGTATTTT	CASSLGGFRTDTQYF
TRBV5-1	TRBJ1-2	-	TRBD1	TGCGCCAGCAGCCCCGACAGGGCTTCTAACTATGGCTACACCTTC	CASSPDRASNYGYTF
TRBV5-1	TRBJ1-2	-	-	TGCGCCAGCAGCCTGGGGCCAGAGGTTGGCTACACCTTC	CASSLGPEVGYTF
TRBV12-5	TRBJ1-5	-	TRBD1	TGTGCTAGTGGTTCCGGGGACAGCTCCAATCAGCCCCAGCATTTT	CASGSGDSSNQPQHF
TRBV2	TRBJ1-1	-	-	TGTGCCAGCAGTGAGCCAGGCCCTGAAGCTTTCTTT	CASSEPGPEAFF
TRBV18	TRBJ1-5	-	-	TGTGCCAGCTCTCAAACAGGGAATCAGCCCCAGCATTTT	CASSQTGNQPQHF
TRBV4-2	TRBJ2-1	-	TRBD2	TGTGCCAGCAGCCAAGAACCAGCGGGGCCCTTCAATGAGCAGTTCTTC	CASSQEPAGPFNEQFF
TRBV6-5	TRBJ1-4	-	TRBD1	TGTGCCAGCAGAGCGACAGGGGGCAATGAAAAACTGTTTTTT	CASRATGGNEKLFF
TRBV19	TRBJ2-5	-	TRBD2	TGTGCCAGTAGTATACTAGCGGGGGGGGGACAGACCCAGTACTTC	CASSILAGGGQTQYF
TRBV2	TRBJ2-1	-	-	TGTGCCAGCAGGCGCGGGTACGGTCCGTTCTTC	CASRRGYGPFF
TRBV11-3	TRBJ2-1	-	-	TGTGCCAGCAGCTTTAACAGCAATGAGCAGTTCTTC	CASSFNSNEQFF
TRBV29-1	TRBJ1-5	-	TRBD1	TGCAGCGCAACGACAGGGTGGAATCAGCCCCAGCATTTT	CSATTGWNQPQHF
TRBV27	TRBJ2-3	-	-	TGTGCCAGCAGTTTAAAGGGGAATGCGCAGTATTTT	CASSLKGNAQYF
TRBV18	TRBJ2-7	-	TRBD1	TGTGCCAGCTCACTTCAGGGGGCGCCCCCCCAGGTTGGTTCCGAGCAGTACTTC	CASSLQGAPPQVGSEQYF
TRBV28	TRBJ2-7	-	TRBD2	TGTGCCAGCAGTTCGGGACTAGCGGCCTTCTACGAGCAGTACTTC	CASSSGLAAFYEQYF
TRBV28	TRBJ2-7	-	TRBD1	TGTGCCAGCAGTTTATCAGGGGGCAGCGACGAGCAGTACTTC	CASSLSGGSDEQYF
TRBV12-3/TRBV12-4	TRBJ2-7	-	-	TGTGCCAGCAGTTTGGCACGGGGCTACGAGCAGTACTTC	CASSLARGYEQYF
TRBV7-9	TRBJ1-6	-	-	TGTGCCAGCAGCTTAGAACGCGGACCCCTCCACTTT	CASSLERGPLHF
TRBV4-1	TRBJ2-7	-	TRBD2	TGCGCCAGCAGCTGTGAACCGGGACTATACTACGAGCAGTACTTC	CASSCEPGLYYEQYF
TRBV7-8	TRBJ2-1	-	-	TGTGCCAGCAGCTTATTTCTCGGACAGAGTTCCTACAATGAGCAGTTCTTC	CASSLFLGQSSYNEQFF
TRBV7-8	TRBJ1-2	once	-	TGTGCCAGCAGCTTTAACAGGCGAGACGGCTACACCTTC	CASSFNRRDGYTF
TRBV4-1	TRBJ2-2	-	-	TGCGCCAGCAGCCCGACTAGGAACACCGGGGAGCTGTTTTTT	CASSPTRNTGELFF
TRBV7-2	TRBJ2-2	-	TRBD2	TGTGCCAGCAGCTTAGGCTTAGCGGGGGGCAACACCGGGGAGCTGTTTTTT	CASSLGLAGGNTGELFF
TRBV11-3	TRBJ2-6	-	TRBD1	TGTGCCAGCAGCACCCACAGGGGTAGAAGCTCTGGGGCCAACGTCCTGACTTTC	CASSTHRGRSSGANVLTF
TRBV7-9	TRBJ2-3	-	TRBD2	TGTGCCAGCAGCTTAGGGACTAGCGGGGGGGCAGATACGCAGTATTTT	CASSLGTSGGADTQYF
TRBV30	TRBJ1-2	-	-	TGTGCCTGGAGCAGATTGGGGCTGGGCTATGGCTACACCTTC	CAWSRLGLGYGYTF
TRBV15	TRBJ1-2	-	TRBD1	TGTGCCACCAGCAGCAGGACAGGGGGCGACGGCTACACCTTC	CATSSRTGGDGYTF
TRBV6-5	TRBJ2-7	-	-	TGTGCCAGCAGTTCGATTCCACGGGGCGAGCAGTACTTC	CASSSIPRGEQYF
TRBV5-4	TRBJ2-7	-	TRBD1	TGTGCCAGCAGCACCGCGGCAGGGGGCTACGAGCAGTACTTC	CASSTAAGGYEQYF
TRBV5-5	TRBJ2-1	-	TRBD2	TGTGCCAGCAGCTTGGCCGGGGGGGGCGATGAGCAGTTCTTC	CASSLAGGGDEQFF
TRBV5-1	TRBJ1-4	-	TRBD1	TGCGCCAGCAGCTTGGCGGGGACAGAAGATGAAAAACTGTTTTTT	CASSLAGTEDEKLFF
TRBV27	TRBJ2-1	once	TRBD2	TGTGCCAGCAGTCCCCCAGCGGGGGGGCGGAATGAGCAGTTCTTC	CASSPPAGGRNEQFF
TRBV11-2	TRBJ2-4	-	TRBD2	TGTGCCAGCAGCTCAGGGACTAGCGGGGCGGGAAAAAACATTCAGTACTTC	CASSSGTSGAGKNIQYF
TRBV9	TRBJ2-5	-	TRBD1	TGTGCCAGCAGCGTAGGTGGCAGGGGGCTCCAAGAGACCCAGTACTTC	CASSVGGRGLQETQYF
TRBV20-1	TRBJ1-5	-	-	TGCAGTGCTAGTCGGGGGGTGGATCAGCCCCAGCATTTT	CSASRGVDQPQHF